Presented here are 4 T cell receptor beta chains from one specimen sequenced in a study of cytomegalovirus exposure and HLA in healthy donors. Primers included in the PCR were 60 Vbeta and 13 Jbeta primers. The table came from immunoSEQ multiplex PCR; TCRdb's copy has only in-frame clones and leaves some out. The sample records over 150,000 clones, around 75% being singletons. Sequencing was performed on PBMCs. The receptors were sampled from a man aged 18 to 30 in good health and CMV-seronegative.

The V call is TRBV5-4, the J call TRBJ2-1; 8 bases match TRBD1. CDR3 length: 16 amino acids. The ends lost 0 bases at V and 3 bases at J; junction bases unmatched: 5. Germline values: CDR1 SGHNT, CDR2 YYREEE (reference sequence). The CDR3 DNA is TGTGCCAGCAGCTTGGGACCGGGACAGGACTACAATGAGCAGTTCTTC. Protein sequence: CASSLGPGQDYNEQFF.

As for this clone: The junction departs from the called germline gene at one end, perhaps through a read error. The CDR3 here is CASSQERDSYYGYTF. In nucleotides, the CDR3 is TGCGCCAGCAGCCAAGAGAGGGACAGTTACTACGGCTACACCTTC. The chain combines TRBV4-1 with TRBJ1-2; 7 bases fit TRBD1. Germline CDR1 is MGHRA and CDR2 is YSYEKL. The CDR3 sequence is 15 residues long.

V is TRBV19 and J is TRBJ2-3, with 10 bases identical to TRBD1. The trim removed 6 bases at V and 3 bases at J, leaving 6 bases unmatched. From germline, CDR1 is LNHDA and CDR2 SQIVND (reference sequence). The CDR3 sequence is 15 residues long. The DNA of the CDR3 is TGTGCCAGTAGGAGGACAGGGGGGGTTACAGATACGCAGTATTTT. It yields the protein CASRRTGGVTDTQYF.

The DNA of the CDR3 is TGTGCCACCAGCAGTGGACAGGGCTCCTACGAGCAGTACTTC. Its translation: CATSSGQGSYEQYF. The chain uses TRBV15 and TRBJ2-7, with 8 bases lining up with TRBD1. The germline V gene has CDR1 LNHNV and CDR2 YYDKDF (reference sequence). The CDR3 length is 14 residues. V lost 3 bases to trimming and J lost 0 bases; unmatched junction nucleotides: 1. Full variable domain (outside the CDR3, taken from reference TRBV15 and TRBJ2-7): DAMVIQNPRYQVTQFGKPVTLSCSQTLNHNVMYWYQQKSSQAPKLLFHYYDKDFNNEADTPDNFQSRRPNTSFCFLDIRSPGLGDTAMYLCATSSGQGSYEQYFGPGTRLTVT.